These T cell receptor beta chains were read from a single sample in a study of cytomegalovirus exposure and HLA in healthy donors. TCRdb keeps only in-frame clones here, not all; method: immunoSEQ multiplex PCR. Counted here are around 76,000 clones, around four fifths occurring once; the ten biggest clones make up over 7%. Sample: PBMCs. Source of these receptors: a woman aged 40 to 55 in good health and CMV-seropositive. The CDR3 runs from the conserved cysteine through the conserved F or W. A D gene is named only where the DNA matches it firmly. Part of the rows lack a size; the others show once, few, many or a class for expanded clones.

j_call | clone_size | d_call | v_call | cdr3_aa | cdr3_nt
TRBJ1-2 | . | . | TRBV7-2 | CASSLGPGGAINYGYTF | TGTGCCAGCAGCTTAGGCCCTGGGGGGGCGATTAACTATGGCTACACCTTC
TRBJ2-3 | . | TRBD2 | TRBV30 | CAWNSKHSGGDTDTQYF | TGTGCCTGGAACAGTAAACATAGCGGGGGGGACACAGATACGCAGTATTTT
TRBJ2-5 | once | . | TRBV19 | CASSIGGFVQETQYF | TGTGCCAGTAGTATAGGGGGCTTTGTCCAAGAGACCCAGTACTTC
TRBJ1-5 | . | TRBD1 | TRBV28 | CASSLRGRVNQPQHF | TGTGCCAGCAGCCTCAGGGGGCGCGTCAATCAGCCCCAGCATTTT
TRBJ2-5 | . | . | TRBV25-1 | CASTRTSQETQYF | TGTGCCAGCACAAGGACTTCTCAAGAGACCCAGTACTTC
TRBJ1-4 | few | . | TRBV9 | CASSVLSGSGEKLFF | TGTGCCAGCAGCGTTTTGTCGGGGAGTGGGGAAAAACTGTTTTTT
TRBJ2-2 | . | . | TRBV30 | CAWSVPHRAGELFF | TGTGCCTGGAGTGTACCCCACAGGGCCGGGGAGCTGTTTTTT
TRBJ1-3 | few | . | TRBV15 | CATSRTGTGNTIYF | TGTGCCACCAGCAGAACAGGGACTGGAAACACCATATATTTT
TRBJ2-7 | . | . | TRBV7-6 | CASSFDGYEQYF | TGTGCCAGCAGCTTCGACGGGTACGAGCAGTACTTC
TRBJ2-7 | . | TRBD1 | TRBV6-5 | CASRPRQGEQYF | TGTGCCAGCAGACCGAGACAGGGCGAGCAGTACTTC
TRBJ2-7 | . | TRBD1 | TRBV6-5 | CASSQDRDRGHEQYF | TGTGCCAGCAGCCAAGACCGGGACAGGGGGCACGAGCAGTACTTC
TRBJ2-7 | . | TRBD1 | TRBV7-9 | CASSRPTPGQGPYEQYF | TGTGCCAGCAGCAGACCCACTCCGGGACAGGGGCCCTACGAGCAGTACTTC
TRBJ2-5 | once | . | TRBV13 | CASSLLVSKEQETQYF | TGTGCCAGCAGCTTACTAGTATCGAAGGAGCAAGAGACCCAGTACTTC
TRBJ1-1 | . | TRBD1 | TRBV7-2 | CASSPGQGYGVNTEAFF | TGTGCCAGCAGCCCCGGACAGGGTTATGGGGTGAACACTGAAGCTTTCTTT
TRBJ2-3 | . | TRBD2 | TRBV6-5 | CASSRLAGATDTQYF | TGTGCCAGCAGTCGACTAGCGGGAGCCACAGATACGCAGTATTTT
TRBJ2-1 | . | . | TRBV4-3 | CASSRDNEQFF | TGCGCCAGCAGCCGAGACAATGAGCAGTTCTTC
TRBJ1-4 | . | . | TRBV30 | CAWTGGGEKLFF | TGTGCCTGGACTGGGGGAGGTGAAAAACTGTTTTTT
TRBJ1-6 | few | . | TRBV11-2 | CASSLEPGVHSPLHF | TGTGCCAGCAGCTTAGAGCCAGGGGTCCATTCACCCCTCCACTTT
TRBJ1-2 | . | TRBD1 | TRBV11-2 | CASSLGQGGGYTF | TGTGCCAGCAGCTTAGGACAGGGAGGCGGCTACACCTTC
TRBJ2-2 | . | . | TRBV6-5 | CASSYAAVSNTGELFF | TGTGCCAGCAGTTACGCGGCAGTCTCGAACACCGGGGAGCTGTTTTTT
TRBJ2-5 | . | TRBD2 | TRBV7-2 | CASSPGLAGVWETQYF | TGTGCCAGCAGCCCGGGACTAGCGGGGGTATGGGAGACCCAGTACTTC
TRBJ2-5 | . | . | TRBV9 | CASSVAGNLETQYF | TGTGCCAGCAGCGTAGCAGGGAACCTCGAGACCCAGTACTTC
TRBJ1-5 | few | . | TRBV6-4 | CASSPGSNQPQHF | TGTGCCAGCAGTCCGGGTAGCAATCAGCCCCAGCATTTT
TRBJ2-7 | . | TRBD1 | TRBV18 | CASSPASGQTYEQYF | TGTGCCAGCTCACCTGCGTCGGGACAGACCTACGAGCAGTACTTC
TRBJ1-1 | . | . | TRBV6-1 | CASRSAGRRPEAFF | TGTGCCAGCAGGTCGGCGGGGAGGAGGCCTGAAGCTTTCTTT
TRBJ2-3 | . | TRBD1 | TRBV11-3 | CASSLAGQGATDTQYF | TGTGCCAGCAGCCTCGCCGGACAGGGCGCTACAGATACGCAGTATTTT
TRBJ1-6 | . | TRBD1 | TRBV7-2 | CASSLTGVNSPLHF | TGTGCCAGCAGCTTGACAGGGGTCAACTCACCCCTCCACTTT
TRBJ2-7 | . | . | TRBV5-4 | CASSSTGSSYEQYF | TGTGCCAGCAGCTCGACTGGAAGCTCCTACGAGCAGTACTTC
TRBJ2-3 | . | . | TRBV19 | CASKEGGGADTQYF | TGTGCCAGCAAGGAGGGAGGGGGGGCAGATACGCAGTATTTT
TRBJ1-2 | . | TRBD1 | TRBV7-3 | CASSFNDRVYGYTF | TGTGCCAGCAGCTTTAACGACAGGGTCTATGGCTACACCTTC
TRBJ2-7 | once | TRBD2 | TRBV5-1 | CASSLVTSAAYEQYF | TGCGCCAGCAGCCTCGTGACTAGCGCGGCCTACGAGCAGTACTTC
TRBJ1-1 | few | TRBD1 | TRBV28 | CASSSHRGSVVNTEAFF | TGTGCCAGCAGTTCACACAGGGGTTCCGTAGTAAACACTGAAGCTTTCTTT
TRBJ1-4 | . | . | TRBV19 | CASNELSTNEKLFF | TGTGCCAGTAACGAACTTTCAACTAATGAAAAACTGTTTTTT
TRBJ2-2 | . | TRBD1 | TRBV7-3 | CASSPGQVITGELFF | TGTGCCAGCAGCCCGGGACAGGTCATCACCGGGGAGCTGTTTTTT
TRBJ2-7 | few | TRBD2 | TRBV4-1 | CASSRGDYNYEQYF | TGCGCCAGCAGCCGGGGGGACTACAACTACGAGCAGTACTTC
TRBJ2-7 | . | . | TRBV6-6 | CASRRQSSEQYF | TGTGCCAGCAGGAGACAGTCCTCCGAGCAGTACTTC
TRBJ1-3 | . | TRBD1 | TRBV9 | CASSVFDRGRGGNTIYF | TGTGCCAGCAGCGTATTCGACAGGGGGCGAGGTGGAAACACCATATATTTT
TRBJ2-7 | . | . | TRBV4-3 | CASSPNGRVGAEQYF | TGCGCCAGCAGCCCGAATGGCAGGGTTGGGGCCGAGCAGTACTTC
TRBJ2-7 | . | TRBD2 | TRBV5-5 | CASSSLAGRNYEQYF | TGTGCCAGCAGCTCCTTAGCGGGGAGGAACTACGAGCAGTACTTC
TRBJ1-2 | . | . | TRBV29-1 | CSVEDRQPSNYGYTF | TGCAGCGTTGAAGATCGACAGCCTTCTAACTATGGCTACACCTTC
TRBJ2-4 | . | . | TRBV19 | CASSRSTVAKNIQYF | TGTGCCAGTAGTAGGTCCACGGTAGCCAAAAACATTCAGTACTTC
TRBJ1-5 | . | TRBD1 | TRBV30 | CAWSPTGTGRGQPQHF | TGTGCCTGGAGTCCCACCGGGACAGGGAGGGGTCAGCCCCAGCATTTT
TRBJ1-5 | . | . | TRBV23-1 | CASSQFPYNKYQPQHF | TGCGCCAGCAGTCAATTCCCTTATAACAAATATCAGCCCCAGCATTTT
TRBJ2-1 | . | . | TRBV5-1 | CASSPQGFYNEQFF | TGCGCCAGCAGCCCACAGGGATTCTACAATGAGCAGTTCTTC
TRBJ1-2 | . | . | TRBV14 | CASSLLQGFGYTF | TGTGCCAGCAGCCTTCTCCAGGGTTTTGGCTACACCTTC
TRBJ1-2 | . | TRBD1 | TRBV11-2 | CASSSELQGASGYTF | TGTGCCAGCAGCTCGGAACTACAGGGGGCGAGCGGCTACACCTTC
TRBJ2-7 | few | . | TRBV10-3 | CAISDLRSYEQYF | TGTGCCATCAGTGACCTCCGGTCCTACGAGCAGTACTTC
TRBJ2-7 | . | TRBD2 | TRBV9 | CASSVGLDGGAAYEQYF | TGTGCCAGCAGCGTAGGATTGGACGGGGGGGCGGCCTACGAGCAGTACTTC
TRBJ1-4 | . | TRBD1 | TRBV7-2 | CASSPLTGGLEKLFF | TGTGCCAGCAGCCCCCTCACAGGGGGTCTCGAAAAACTGTTTTTT
TRBJ2-3 | once | . | TRBV11-1 | CASAKTAQGTDTQYF | TGTGCCAGCGCGAAGACAGCGCAAGGCACAGATACGCAGTATTTT
TRBJ2-2 | few | TRBD1 | TRBV9 | CASSERQGAVYRELFF | TGTGCCAGCAGCGAGCGACAGGGGGCGGTGTACCGGGAGCTGTTTTTT
TRBJ2-3 | . | TRBD1 | TRBV18 | CASSLGQGNTDTQYF | TGTGCCAGCTCACTGGGACAGGGAAACACAGATACGCAGTATTTT
TRBJ2-6 | . | TRBD1 | TRBV27 | CASGRTGETGANVLTF | TGTGCCAGCGGCCGAACAGGGGAGACTGGGGCCAACGTCCTGACTTTC